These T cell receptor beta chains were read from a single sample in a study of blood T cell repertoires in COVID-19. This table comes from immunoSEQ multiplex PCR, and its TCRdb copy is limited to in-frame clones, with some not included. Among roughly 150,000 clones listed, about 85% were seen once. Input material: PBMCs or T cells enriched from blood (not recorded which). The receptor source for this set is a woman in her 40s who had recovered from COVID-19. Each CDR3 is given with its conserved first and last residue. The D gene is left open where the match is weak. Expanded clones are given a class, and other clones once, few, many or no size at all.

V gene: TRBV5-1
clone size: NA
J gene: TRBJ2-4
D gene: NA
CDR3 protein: CASSSSDRNIQYF
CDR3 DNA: TGCGCCAGCAGCTCCTCCGACAGAAACATTCAGTACTTC

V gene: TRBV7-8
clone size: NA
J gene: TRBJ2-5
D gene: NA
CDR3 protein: CASSFRQGMGTQYF
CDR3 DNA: TGTGCCAGCAGCTTTCGCCAGGGGATGGGGACCCAGTACTTC

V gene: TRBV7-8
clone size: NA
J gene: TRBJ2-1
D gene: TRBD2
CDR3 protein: CASSLLRGGQVDEQFF
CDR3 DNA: TGTGCCAGCAGCCTCCTAAGGGGAGGGCAGGTGGATGAGCAGTTCTTC

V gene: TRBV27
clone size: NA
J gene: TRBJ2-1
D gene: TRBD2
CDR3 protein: CASTLAGGPHEQFF
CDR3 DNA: TGTGCCAGCACTCTAGCGGGGGGGCCCCATGAGCAGTTCTTC

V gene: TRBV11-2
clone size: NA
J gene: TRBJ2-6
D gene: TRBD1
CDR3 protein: CASSPRDRARLTGANVLTF
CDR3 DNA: TGTGCCAGCAGTCCCCGGGACAGGGCACGGTTGACTGGGGCCAACGTCCTGACTTTC

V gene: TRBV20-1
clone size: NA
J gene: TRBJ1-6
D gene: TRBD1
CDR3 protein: CSASTGDWSPLHF
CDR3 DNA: TGCAGTGCTAGTACAGGGGATTGGTCACCCCTCCACTTT

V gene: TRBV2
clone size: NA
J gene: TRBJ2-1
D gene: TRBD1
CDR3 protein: CASSDGQGVYNEQFF
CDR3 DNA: TGTGCCAGCAGTGATGGGCAGGGGGTGTACAATGAGCAGTTCTTC

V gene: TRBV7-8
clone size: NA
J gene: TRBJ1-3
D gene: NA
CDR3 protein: CASSPRTAFGNTIYF
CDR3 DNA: TGTGCCAGCAGCCCTAGGACAGCCTTTGGAAACACCATATATTTT

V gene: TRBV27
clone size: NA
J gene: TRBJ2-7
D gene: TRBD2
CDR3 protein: CASSSGLAYEQYF
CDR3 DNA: TGTGCCAGCAGTTCGGGACTAGCCTACGAGCAGTACTTC

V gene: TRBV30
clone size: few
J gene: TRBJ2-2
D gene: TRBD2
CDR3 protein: CAWSAGGSATGELFF
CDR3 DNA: TGTGCCTGGAGTGCCGGCGGGAGTGCTACCGGGGAGCTGTTTTTT

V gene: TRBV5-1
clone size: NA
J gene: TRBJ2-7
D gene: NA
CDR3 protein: CASSPGHQGYYEQYF
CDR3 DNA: TGCGCCAGCAGCCCTGGACACCAGGGATACTACGAGCAGTACTTC

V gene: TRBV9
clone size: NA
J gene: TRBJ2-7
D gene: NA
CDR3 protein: CASSGRARYYEQYF
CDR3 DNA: TGTGCCAGCAGCGGTAGAGCCCGATACTACGAGCAGTACTTC

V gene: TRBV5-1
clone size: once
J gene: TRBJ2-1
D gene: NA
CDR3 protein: CASSLISGNNEQFF
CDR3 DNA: TGCGCCAGCAGCTTGATTAGCGGCAACAATGAGCAGTTCTTC

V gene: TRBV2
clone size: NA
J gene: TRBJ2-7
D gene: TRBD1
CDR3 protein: CASSLGQGEGEQYF
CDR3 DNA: TGTGCCAGCAGTCTAGGACAGGGGGAGGGCGAGCAGTACTTC

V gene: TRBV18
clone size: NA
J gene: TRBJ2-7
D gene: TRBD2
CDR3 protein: CASSLTSGGSSYEQYF
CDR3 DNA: TGTGCCAGCTCACTGACTAGCGGGGGGAGCTCCTACGAGCAGTACTTC

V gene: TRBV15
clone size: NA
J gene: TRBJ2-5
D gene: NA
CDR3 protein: CATSNPLQTGNQETQYF
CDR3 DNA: TGTGCCACCAGCAACCCTCTTCAGACGGGGAACCAAGAGACCCAGTACTTC

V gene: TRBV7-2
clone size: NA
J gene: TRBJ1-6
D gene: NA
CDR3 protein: CASSLQGGEASPLHF
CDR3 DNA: TGTGCCAGCAGCTTACAGGGTGGCGAGGCTTCACCCCTCCACTTT

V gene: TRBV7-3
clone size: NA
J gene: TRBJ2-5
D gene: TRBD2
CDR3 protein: CASSPSDRSGRAGETQYF
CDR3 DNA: TGTGCCAGCAGCCCCAGCGATCGAAGCGGGAGGGCCGGGGAGACCCAGTACTTC

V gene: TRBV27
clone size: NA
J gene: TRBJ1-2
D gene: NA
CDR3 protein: CASSLSAAGPYTF
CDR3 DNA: TGTGCCAGCAGTTTATCAGCTGCGGGGCCCTACACCTTC

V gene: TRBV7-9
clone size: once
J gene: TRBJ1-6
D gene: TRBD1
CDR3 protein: CASSVDRVASSPLHF
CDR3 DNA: TGTGCCAGCAGCGTCGACAGGGTGGCGAGTTCACCCCTCCACTTT

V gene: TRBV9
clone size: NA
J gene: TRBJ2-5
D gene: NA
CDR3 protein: CASSRDSEETQYF
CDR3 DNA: TGTGCCAGCAGCCGCGACAGTGAAGAGACCCAGTACTTC

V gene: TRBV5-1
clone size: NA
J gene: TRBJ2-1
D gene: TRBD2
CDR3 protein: CASSFALAGVSYNEQFF
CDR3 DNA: TGCGCCAGCAGCTTTGCACTAGCGGGAGTATCGTACAATGAGCAGTTCTTC

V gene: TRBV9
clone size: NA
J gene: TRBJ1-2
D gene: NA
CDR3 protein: CASSAPVAGYTF
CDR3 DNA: TGTGCCAGCAGCGCCCCCGTAGCTGGCTACACCTTC

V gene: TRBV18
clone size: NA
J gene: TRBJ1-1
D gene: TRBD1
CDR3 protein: CASSPPNGQGFTEAFF
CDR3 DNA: TGTGCCAGCTCACCACCCAACGGACAGGGGTTCACTGAAGCTTTCTTT

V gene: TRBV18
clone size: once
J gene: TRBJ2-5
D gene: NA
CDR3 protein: CASSPQGRETQYF
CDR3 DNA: TGTGCCAGCTCACCTCAAGGGAGGGAGACCCAGTACTTC